Described below is a single T cell receptor (beta chain) sequence and its context. These data originate in a study of control samples from healthy donors and cancer patients. V gave up 0 bases and J gave up 6 bases, with 14 bases separating them. The CDR3 extends over 15 amino acids. The repertoire was sequenced with immunoSEQ multiplex PCR; TCRdb's copy has only in-frame clones and lacks some. This table holds some 130,000 clones, more than 85% found once. This clonotype originated in a man between 18 and 35 years old in good health. The genes are TRBV23-1 and TRBJ1-2; D call uncertain. TRBV23-1 is filed as an ORF, its function uncertain. Sample: blood. The CDR3, as DNA: TGCGCCAGCAGTCAATCGAGGGTATACGACGATGGCTACACCTTC. Its protein product is CASSQSRVYDDGYTF.